Reported below is one T cell receptor (beta chain). This clonotype was seen repeatedly, ten times or more. Its specific antigen is unknown. No much larger clone exists at a distance of one base, and base qualities are not known. This record belongs to a study of human T cells and chemical hapten exposure (dated by TCRdb to the early 2020s). The study in broad terms: For sensitization, 2% DPC in acetone was applied to a 2 cm by 2 cm area of upper inner arm skin. Libraries were combined into a pool for sequencing, and differences in TCR yield between samples came mainly from small differences in library volumes within the pool. This study followed changes in the peripheral blood TCR repertoire in vivo during primary and secondary sensitization of alopecia patients to the hapten diphenylcyclopropenone (DPC). Patients additionally received weekly therapeutic DPC doses to the scalp throughout the approximately 25-week study period. The patient cohort, mostly female, included alopecia areata with under or over 50% scalp involvement, alopecia totalis and alopecia universalis. About 27 alopecia patients gave blood for TCR sequencing at one to four time points (pre-sensitization, 2, 6 and 24 weeks). Blood samples were taken from patients before sensitization (week 0) and then at 2, 6 and about 24 weeks after DPC sensitization. Patch testing on the upper back used Finn chambers containing 0.01% DPC, with scoring done after 6 days according to International Contact Dermatitis Research Group standards.

Taken from cysteine to phenylalanine, the CDR3 has 13 residues. Just CDR3 DNA is preserved here, 39 bases in frame from base 1. V is pared back by 5 bases and J by 8 bases, with 12 bases lying between the germline termini. The germline V gene gives CDR1 as SGHTA and CDR2 as FQGNSA. What the research found in general, with its limitations: After repeated subsampling, the strength of the expansion versus patch-test correlation and the threshold at which it became significant changed. No change with DPC sensitization was found in the number of TCRs above 1 in 1000 frequency, and no evidence of global repertoire structure alterations was found. Because every patient had alopecia, a presumed autoimmune disease, the patients' immune response might differ from that of healthy individuals. Patch test score was positively correlated with the number of PT1 expanded TCRs, with significance at thresholds 8, 16 and 32 but not at 4. Expanded TCRs formed significantly more large CDR3 similarity clusters than pre-sensitization or healthy control sets, consistent with antigen-driven responses.

The time point label corresponds to: pre-sensitization, week 0. What the treatment or condition label conveys for this sample: therapeutic diphenylcyclopropenone sensitization with weekly scalp DPC. Blood at each patch-test visit was drawn before the patch test was applied. Patients were eligible if aged 18 to 70, diagnosed with alopecia and judged suitable for DPC therapy, and pregnant patients were excluded. Total RNA was extracted from unfractionated whole blood collected in Tempus Blood RNA tubes. The library was generated by RACE. The instrument was a NextSeq 500. During library preparation, unique molecular identifiers were attached to individual cDNA molecules so that TCRs could be counted quantitatively and reproducibly. Each blood RNA sample was used to sequence both TCR alpha and TCR beta chains. In the source study's methods: Samples had a median of approximately 96,000 TCRs, with a range from roughly 20,000 to 700,000. V, J and CDR3 annotation of the TCR reads was performed with the Decombinator software suite. For PS versus PT1 abundance plots, all samples were subsampled to the same number of TCRs (28,000). TCRs were defined as expanded if absent before sensitization and observed at least eight times at the 2-week time point. In-frame beta chains were kept once TCRdb had trimmed the public reads at Q25 with fastp and called clones with MiXCR. Entries that share a CDR3 protein sequence are merged under the most common genes and DNA. Clone size and V and J calls follow TCRdb, not the original study. The sample has 300,000 to 450,000 distinct CDR3 sequences on record, approximately 5.1% of them singletons. 2.5% to 3% of the sample goes to the ten largest clones.

The TCR sequence derives from a woman between 45 and 65 years old with alopecia areata. Some clones in this sample may be carry-over from other donors' samples. Material: whole blood, obtained in connection with sensitization to the hapten diphenylcyclopropenone (DPC). In this chain, TRBV7-2 is recombined with TRBJ1-4, and possibly TRBD1, on 5 matching bases. The CDR3 reads as follows: CASSRGHPEKLFF. The DNA sequence reads TGTGCCAGCAGCCGAGGACATCCGGAAAAACTGTTTTTT.